The sequence of this T cell receptor beta chain was determined in a study of blood T cell repertoires in COVID-19. In the study overall: Sources were T cells, B-cell-depleted T cells, or PBMCs; the material itself was cDNA or gDNA.

Across 24 US areas, participants ranged in age from roughly 18 to 95 years. Two negative PCRs, clearance, or symptom resolution were required of recovered Cohort 3 donors. The V gene's germline CDR1 is MDHEN and CDR2 SYDVKM. CDR3 length equals 16 residues. With 1 base removed from V and 2 bases from J, the gap between germline ends came to 15 bases. Per the original methods: Reference gene primer amplification yielded estimated nucleated cell counts. Profiled with immunoSEQ multiplex PCR; TCRdb holds only in-frame clones, not every one. V and J calls and clone size follow that table, whereas D and trimming were derived from the DNA. The sample holds 200,000 to 250,000 clones, 88% seen once.

The source is a woman in her twenties or thirties who had recovered from COVID-19. This chain uses TRBV28 with TRBJ2-7; D is unresolved. The sample taken for sequencing was PBMCs or T cells enriched from blood (not recorded which). The DNA of the CDR3 is TGTGCCAGCAGTTTATTGGTGTCGAGTGATCCCTACGAGCAGTACTTC. The encoded protein is CASSLLVSSDPYEQYF.